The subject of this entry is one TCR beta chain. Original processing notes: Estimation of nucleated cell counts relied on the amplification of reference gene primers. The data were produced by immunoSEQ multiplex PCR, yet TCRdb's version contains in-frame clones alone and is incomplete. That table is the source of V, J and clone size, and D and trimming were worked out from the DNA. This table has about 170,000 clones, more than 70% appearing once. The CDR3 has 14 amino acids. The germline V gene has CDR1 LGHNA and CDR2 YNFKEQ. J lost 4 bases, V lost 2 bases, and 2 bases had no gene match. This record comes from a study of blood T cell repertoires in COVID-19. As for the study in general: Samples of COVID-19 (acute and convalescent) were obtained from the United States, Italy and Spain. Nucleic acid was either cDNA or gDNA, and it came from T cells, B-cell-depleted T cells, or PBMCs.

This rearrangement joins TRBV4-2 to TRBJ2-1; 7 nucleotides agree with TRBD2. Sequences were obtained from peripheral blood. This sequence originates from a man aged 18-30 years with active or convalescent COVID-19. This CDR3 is CASSQSGTYNEQFF. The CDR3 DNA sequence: TGTGCCAGCAGCCAAAGCGGGACTTACAATGAGCAGTTCTTC.